Below, 18 T cell receptor beta chains from the same sample are listed, as sequenced in a study of beta chain features in type 1 diabetes. Expressed TCRB transcripts were sequenced because the entire RNA isolate underwent reverse transcription. TCRdb keeps only in-frame clones here, not all; method: immunoSEQ multiplex PCR. The sample includes 360,000 or so clones, 15% to 20% of them seen just once. The specimen was naive CD4+ T cells from blood. Receptor source: a woman younger than 30 in good health.

The chain couples TRBV12-5 to TRBJ1-5, with 7 bases fitting TRBD1. Germline CDR1 reads LGHNT; CDR2 reads FRNRAP. The CDR3 is 14 residues long. The junction had 5 bases not matched to a gene; V was cut back by 6 bases and J by 3 bases. The CDR3 is CASGNRGFNQPQHF. In DNA form, the CDR3 reads TGTGCTAGTGGCAACAGGGGATTCAATCAGCCCCAGCATTTT.

This clone turned up a few times. The chain couples TRBV6-6 to TRBJ1-5, with D hard to call. With 7 bases removed from V and 0 bases from J, the gap between germline ends came to 10 bases. The CDR3 extends over 14 amino acids. Germline-derived CDR1 and CDR2 are MNHNY and SVGAGI (reference sequence). CDR3 sequence: CASMRRVSNQPQHF. CDR3 coding DNA: TGTGCCAGCATGAGGAGGGTTAGCAATCAGCCCCAGCATTTT.

The rearrangement joins TRBV7-9 to TRBJ2-1; 11 nucleotides align to TRBD2. The CDR3 loop spans 15 amino acids. Looked up from germline, CDR1 is SEHNR and CDR2 is FQNEAQ (reference sequence). After removal of 5 bases from V and 3 bases from J, the junction contained 3 bases not matched to a gene. The CDR3 bases are TGTGCCAGCAGCCAGGGACTAGCGGTCTACAATGAGCAGTTCTTC. Protein: CASSQGLAVYNEQFF.

There are a few counts of this clone. CDR3 in amino acids: CAWSVQWISEAFF. The CDR3 DNA is TGTGCCTGGAGTGTACAGTGGATTTCTGAAGCTTTCTTT. The V and J genes are TRBV30 and TRBJ1-1; D not certain. The CDR3 runs to 13 residues. Deletions cut 0 bases from V and 6 bases from J, with 11 bases between. Germline CDR1 GTSNPN, CDR2 SVGIG (reference sequence).

This clone was counted between two and nine times. The chain recombines TRBV18 with TRBJ2-7; D possibly corresponds to TRBD1 (5 bases). Germline values: CDR1 KGHSH, CDR2 LQKENI. V was clipped by 0 bases and J by 2 bases, with 8 bases between them. The CDR3 length is 14 residues. CDR3 nucleotides: TGTGCCAGCTCACCACCGCAAGGGGCCTACGAGCAGTACTTC. Translation: CASSPPQGAYEQYF.

The chain has TRBV10-3 and TRBJ1-2, with 8 nucleotides matching TRBD1. Germline trimming cut 0 bases from V and 6 bases from J; bases unmatched to any gene: 3. This CDR3 has 14 amino acids. Per the germline V gene, CDR1 is ENHRY and CDR2 is SYGVKD. The CDR3 DNA is TGTGCCATCAGTGAGTCCGGACAGGGCCATGGCTACACCTTC. It specifies CAISESGQGHGYTF.

The chain recombines TRBV11-2 with TRBJ2-1; 12 nucleotides agree with TRBD2. This CDR3 is built from 17 residues. The V gene's germline CDR1 is SGHAT and CDR2 FQNNGV. V shed 2 bases, J shed 7 bases, and the junction held 9 bases outside the gene matches. The CDR3 protein is CASSLSSGGARTNEQFF. The CDR3 DNA reads TGTGCCAGCAGCTTATCTAGCGGGGGGGCCCGGACGAATGAGCAGTTCTTC.

The V gene is TRBV25-1, the J gene TRBJ2-1; 10 bases fit TRBD2. CDR1 MGHDK and CDR2 SYGVNS come from the germline V gene. V shed 3 bases, J shed 5 bases, and the junction held 4 bases outside the gene matches. The CDR3 is 15 residues long. The chain's CDR3 is CASSEPSGGHNEQFF. The CDR3, as DNA: TGTGCCAGCAGTGAGCCTAGCGGGGGCCACAATGAGCAGTTCTTC.

V gene TRBV4-1 combines with J gene TRBJ2-2, with 7 positions matching TRBD2. CDR1 and CDR2 from the germline V gene are MGHRA and YSYEKL. The CDR3 runs to 15 residues. V trimming: 2 bases; J trimming: 7 bases; junction bases outside the gene matches: 7. The CDR3 is CASSQLAVFSGELFF. CDR3 nucleotide sequence: TGCGCCAGCAGCCAACTAGCGGTCTTCAGCGGGGAGCTGTTTTTT.

V gene TRBV6-6 combines with J gene TRBJ1-1, with D unclear. Trimming left V 10 bases short and J 4 bases short, with 13 bases between. CDR1 is MNHNY, CDR2 SVGAGI, per germline (reference sequence). The CDR3 is 12 residues long. CDR3 region: CATCGPVTEAFF. The DNA for the CDR3 is TGTGCCACCTGCGGCCCGGTCACTGAAGCTTTCTTT.

The sample holds a few counts of this clone. V gene TRBV9 combines with J gene TRBJ2-2; 7 bases fit TRBD1. V lost 0 bases, J lost 5 bases, and 7 bases stayed unmatched. The CDR3 runs to 16 residues. Germline CDR1 is SGDLS and CDR2 is YYNGEE. Here the CDR3 DNA reads TGTGCCAGCAGCGTAGTAGGGGACAGCCGTACCGGGGAGCTGTTTTTT. Protein product: CASSVVGDSRTGELFF.

This clone has just a few counts. The chain employs TRBV7-2 and TRBJ2-5; TRBD2 agrees at 11 bases. The V segment lost 5 bases and the J segment 5 bases; nucleotides outside the gene matches: 10. Germline CDR1 and CDR2: SGHTA and FQGNSA. This CDR3 has 16 residues. The CDR3 sequence: CASSISLAGGRETQYF. CDR3 bases: TGTGCCAGCAGCATCTCCTTAGCGGGGGGGAGGGAGACCCAGTACTTC.

This clone was seen a few times. CDR3 nucleotide sequence: TGTGCCAGCACCCGGGACAGGGGAAACACTGAAGCTTTCTTT. It yields the protein CASTRDRGNTEAFF. The rearrangement joins TRBV7-2 to TRBJ1-1, with 10 bases matching TRBD1. Trimming took 7 bases from V and 2 from J; bases not matched to a gene: 4. Germline V gives CDR1 SGHTA, CDR2 FQGNSA. This CDR3 has 14 residues.

This clone was seen more than once but under ten times. This chain joins TRBV6-6 and TRBJ2-3, with D perhaps matching TRBD2 (6 bases). The CDR3 covers 14 residues. Germline CDR1 reads MNHNY; CDR2 reads SVGAGI (reference sequence). V lost 6 bases to trimming and J lost 2 bases, with 12 bases between them. As DNA, the CDR3 is TGTGCCAGCAGACCGGGACTGAACACAGATACGCAGTATTTT. It is translated as CASRPGLNTDTQYF.

V usage is TRBV5-4 and J usage is TRBJ2-2, with D perhaps TRBD2 (7 bases). V was pared by 6 bases and J by 4 bases, with 13 bases between. Germline V gene lookup returns CDR1 SGHNT and CDR2 YYREEE (reference sequence). The CDR3 has 14 residues. Here the CDR3 reads CASMGGPSTGELFF. The CDR3 region has the DNA TGTGCCAGCATGGGGGGGCCGAGCACCGGGGAGCTGTTTTTT.

This clone came up a few times. The chain recombines TRBV7-9 with TRBJ1-5; D unclear. The CDR3 is made up of 13 amino acids. Deletions cut 5 bases from V and 2 bases from J, with 7 bases between. From germline, CDR1 is SEHNR and CDR2 FQNEAQ (reference sequence). CDR3 sequence reads: CASSGGGNQPQHF. CDR3 DNA: TGTGCCAGCAGCGGTGGAGGCAATCAGCCCCAGCATTTT.

This clone was observed a few times. This sequence joins TRBV9 and TRBJ2-6; D uncertain. Germline lookup yields CDR1 SGDLS and CDR2 YYNGEE. The CDR3 loop spans 15 amino acids. V was cut by 4 bases and J by 0 bases, with 8 bases left in between. CDR3: CASSLLSSGANVLTF. The CDR3, as DNA: TGTGCCAGCAGCCTCCTTAGCTCTGGGGCCAACGTCCTGACTTTC.

This chain links TRBV7-9 with TRBJ1-4; a possible D gene is TRBD1 (5 bases). Germline assignment: CDR1 SEHNR and CDR2 FQNEAQ (reference sequence). Trimming shortened V by 5 bases and J by 5 bases, and 15 bases separated the two germline ends. The CDR3 contains 15 residues. The CDR3 region is CASSTRRGVNEKLFF. CDR3 coding DNA: TGTGCCAGCAGCACTAGACGGGGGGTGAATGAAAAACTGTTTTTT.